This T cell receptor (beta chain) stems from a study of blood T cell repertoires in COVID-19. About the research overall: Sites in the United States, Italy and Spain provided acute and convalescent COVID-19 samples. Nucleic acid was either cDNA or gDNA, and it came from T cells, B-cell-depleted T cells, or PBMCs.

Participant-reported clinical history was the basis for cohort assignment. Produced via immunoSEQ multiplex PCR; TCRdb's table is partial and in-frame only. The data contain 210,000 or so clones, approximately 80% of them singletons. Germline V CDR1 and CDR2: MNHEY, SMNVEV (reference sequence). V shed 8 bases, J shed 1 base, and the junction held 6 bases outside the gene matches. This CDR3 comprises 14 residues. The sequence came from a man aged 30-40 years with acute COVID-19. The sequenced sample was PBMCs or T cells enriched from blood (not recorded which). The chain employs TRBV27 and TRBJ1-1; 8 bases are a match to TRBD1. The CDR3 region has the DNA TGTGCCAGCGGAATTCAGGGGGCGAACACTGAAGCTTTCTTT. Translating gives CASGIQGANTEAFF.